This T cell receptor beta chain was documented in a study of shared clonotypes between healthy human individuals. The data were produced by immunoSEQ multiplex PCR, yet TCRdb's version contains in-frame clones alone and is incomplete. The table includes some 2 million clones, 85% to 95% detected once. On this clone: The same CDR3 also results from other DNA sequences found in this sample.

The sequencing sample was made of naive CD4+ T cells sorted from blood. Subset meaning: CD45RA+ positively selected. The source of this sequence is a young man in good health.

Here the CDR3 reads CASSLRTGGTDTQYF. In DNA form, the CDR3 reads TGTGCCAGCAGCTTGAGGACAGGGGGCACAGATACGCAGTATTTT. The rearrangement links TRBV5-4 to TRBJ2-3, with 9 bases that match TRBD1. V trimming: 1 base; J trimming: 1 base; junction bases outside the gene matches: 1. The germline V gene has CDR1 SGHNT and CDR2 YYREEE (reference sequence). The CDR3 spans 15 residues.